This TCR beta chain was identified in a study of blood T cell repertoires in COVID-19. Exposed participants encountered a COVID-19 case during the 2 weeks preceding study entry. Original methodology: Quantification of nucleated cells was approximated via reference gene primer amplification. Profiled with immunoSEQ multiplex PCR; TCRdb holds only in-frame clones, not every one. D and trimming were read from the DNA, whereas the V and J calls and clone size are those reported in that table. The sample records about 180,000 clones, roughly three quarters being singletons. The CDR3 totals 16 residues. V was pared by 5 bases and J by 3 bases, with 7 bases of the junction left unmatched. CDR1 is KGHSH and CDR2 is LQKENI in the germline V gene.

The sequence was obtained from a man aged 60 to 75 who had been exposed to COVID-19. This rearrangement joins TRBV18 to TRBJ1-2; 12 bases align to TRBD1. The sequenced sample consisted of PBMCs or T cells enriched from blood (not recorded which). CDR3 region: CASSVTGTGGDYGYTF. CDR3 in DNA: TGTGCCAGCTCAGTTACCGGGACAGGGGGCGACTATGGCTACACCTTC.